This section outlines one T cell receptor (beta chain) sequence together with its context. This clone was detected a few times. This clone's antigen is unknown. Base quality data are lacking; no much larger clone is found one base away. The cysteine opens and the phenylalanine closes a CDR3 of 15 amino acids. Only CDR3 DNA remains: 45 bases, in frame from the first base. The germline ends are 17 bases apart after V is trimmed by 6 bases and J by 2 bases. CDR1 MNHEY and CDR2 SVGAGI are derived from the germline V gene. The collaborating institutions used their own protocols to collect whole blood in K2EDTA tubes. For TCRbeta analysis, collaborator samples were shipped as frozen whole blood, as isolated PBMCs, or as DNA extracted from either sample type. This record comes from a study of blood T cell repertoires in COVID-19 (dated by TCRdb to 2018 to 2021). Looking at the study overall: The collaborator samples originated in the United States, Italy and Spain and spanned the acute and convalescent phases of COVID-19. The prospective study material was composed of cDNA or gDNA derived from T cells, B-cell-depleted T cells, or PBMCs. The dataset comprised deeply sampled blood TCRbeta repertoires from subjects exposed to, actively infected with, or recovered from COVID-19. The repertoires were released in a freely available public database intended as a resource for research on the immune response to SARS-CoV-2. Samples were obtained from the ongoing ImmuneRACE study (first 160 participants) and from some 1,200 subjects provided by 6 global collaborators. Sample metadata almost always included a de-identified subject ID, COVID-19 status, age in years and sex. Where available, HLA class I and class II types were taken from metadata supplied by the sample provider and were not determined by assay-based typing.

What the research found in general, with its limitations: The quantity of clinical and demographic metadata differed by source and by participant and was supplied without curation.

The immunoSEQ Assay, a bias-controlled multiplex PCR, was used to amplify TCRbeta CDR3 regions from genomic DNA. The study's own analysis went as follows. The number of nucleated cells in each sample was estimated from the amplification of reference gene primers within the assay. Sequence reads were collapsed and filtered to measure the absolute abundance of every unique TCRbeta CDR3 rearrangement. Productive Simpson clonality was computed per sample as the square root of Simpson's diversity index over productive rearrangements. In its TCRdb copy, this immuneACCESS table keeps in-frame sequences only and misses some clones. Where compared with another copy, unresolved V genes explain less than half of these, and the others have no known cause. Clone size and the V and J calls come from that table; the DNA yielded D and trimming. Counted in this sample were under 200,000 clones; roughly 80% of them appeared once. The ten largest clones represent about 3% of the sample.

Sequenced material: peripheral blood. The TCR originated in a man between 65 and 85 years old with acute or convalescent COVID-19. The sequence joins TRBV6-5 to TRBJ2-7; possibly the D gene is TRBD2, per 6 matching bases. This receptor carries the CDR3 CASRDKAGLTYEQYF. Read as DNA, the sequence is TGTGCCAGCAGAGACAAAGCGGGCCTTACCTACGAGCAGTACTTC.